Listed below are T cell receptor beta chains from one sample, sequenced in a study of cytomegalovirus exposure and HLA in healthy donors. Repertoires were generated with immunoSEQ multiplex PCR, while TCRdb's copy carries only in-frame clones and drops some. The sample records roughly 120,000 clones, about two thirds being singletons. The sample consisted of PBMCs. The receptors were gathered from a man aged 35 to 55 in good health and CMV-seropositive. CDR3s include the opening cysteine and the closing phenylalanine or tryptophan. The order of the fields is J gene, V gene, clone size, D gene, CDR3 protein, CDR3 DNA. The D gene is left open where the match is weak. Only part of the rows carry a size: once, few, many, or a class if the clone is expanded.

J: TRBJ2-1
V: TRBV28
size: few
D: -
CDR3: CASSTKRTSNEQFF
DNA: TGTGCCAGCAGCACAAAACGAACATCCAATGAGCAGTTCTTC

J: TRBJ2-7
V: TRBV6-5
size: -
D: -
CDR3: CASSYVTTGLEQYF
DNA: TGTGCCAGCAGTTACGTGACTACAGGGCTCGAGCAGTACTTC

J: TRBJ1-1
V: TRBV7-9
size: -
D: TRBD1
CDR3: CASSLPLLGTGGMNTEAFF
DNA: TGTGCCAGCAGCCTGCCTTTACTCGGGACAGGGGGGATGAACACTGAAGCTTTCTTT

J: TRBJ2-3
V: TRBV9
size: -
D: TRBD2
CDR3: CASSVPRLAGNTDTQYF
DNA: TGTGCCAGCAGCGTCCCTCGACTAGCGGGGAACACAGATACGCAGTATTTT

J: TRBJ2-3
V: TRBV7-6
size: -
D: TRBD2
CDR3: CASSTGGSRTDTQYF
DNA: TGTGCCAGCAGTACGGGAGGCTCCCGTACAGATACGCAGTATTTT

J: TRBJ2-2
V: TRBV19
size: -
D: -
CDR3: CASSSQAGNTGELFF
DNA: TGTGCCAGTAGTTCTCAGGCGGGGAACACCGGGGAGCTGTTTTTT

J: TRBJ1-2
V: TRBV5-1
size: -
D: TRBD1
CDR3: CASSLDAGGYGYTF
DNA: TGCGCCAGCAGCTTGGATGCAGGGGGCTATGGCTACACCTTC

J: TRBJ1-1
V: TRBV5-1
size: -
D: TRBD1
CDR3: CASSVPGQGLNTEAFF
DNA: TGCGCCAGCAGCGTCCCGGGACAGGGATTGAACACTGAAGCTTTCTTT

J: TRBJ1-6
V: TRBV7-8
size: -
D: TRBD1
CDR3: CASSLGRQGPYNSPLHF
DNA: TGTGCCAGCAGCTTAGGGAGACAGGGACCTTATAATTCACCCCTCCACTTT

J: TRBJ2-7
V: TRBV27
size: -
D: TRBD1
CDR3: CASRYNRGSYEQYF
DNA: TGTGCCAGCAGATATAACAGGGGCTCCTACGAGCAGTACTTC

J: TRBJ1-5
V: TRBV9
size: -
D: -
CDR3: CASSSQDSQPQHF
DNA: TGTGCCAGCAGCTCCCAGGATTCTCAGCCCCAGCATTTT

J: TRBJ2-6
V: TRBV7-2
size: -
D: -
CDR3: CASSLPRGGSSGANVLTF
DNA: TGTGCCAGCAGCTTGCCCCGAGGAGGCAGCTCTGGGGCCAACGTCCTGACTTTC

J: TRBJ2-5
V: TRBV5-4
size: few
D: TRBD2
CDR3: CASSPGQRETQETQYF
DNA: TGTGCCAGCAGCCCGGGCCAGCGGGAGACCCAAGAGACCCAGTACTTC

J: TRBJ1-1
V: TRBV9
size: -
D: -
CDR3: CASSPRREGDPGTNTEAFF
DNA: TGTGCCAGCAGCCCTCGCCGCGAGGGGGACCCCGGTACGAACACTGAAGCTTTCTTT

J: TRBJ2-5
V: TRBV6-1
size: -
D: TRBD2
CDR3: CATSDLSSGSSQETQYF
DNA: TGTGCCACCAGTGACCTCTCTAGCGGGAGCAGTCAAGAGACCCAGTACTTC

J: TRBJ2-7
V: TRBV5-1
size: -
D: TRBD1
CDR3: CASSKTTGGRRGPYEQYF
DNA: TGCGCCAGCAGCAAAACGACAGGGGGTAGAAGGGGGCCCTACGAGCAGTACTTC

J: TRBJ2-1
V: TRBV28
size: -
D: TRBD1
CDR3: CASSSPGGYNEQFF
DNA: TGTGCCAGCAGTTCGCCAGGGGGATACAATGAGCAGTTCTTC

J: TRBJ1-1
V: TRBV5-1
size: once
D: -
CDR3: CASSFLTGALGTEAFF
DNA: TGCGCCAGCAGCTTCTTGACAGGCGCCTTGGGAACTGAAGCTTTCTTT

J: TRBJ1-1
V: TRBV10-2
size: -
D: -
CDR3: CASRRNTLDTEAFF
DNA: TGCGCCAGTCGGAGAAACACGTTGGACACTGAAGCTTTCTTT

J: TRBJ2-4
V: TRBV28
size: -
D: TRBD2
CDR3: CASSLLSGVGKNIQYF
DNA: TGTGCCAGCAGTTTGTTGAGCGGGGTAGGCAAAAACATTCAGTACTTC

J: TRBJ1-2
V: TRBV7-2
size: -
D: -
CDR3: CASSLTPQSYGYTF
DNA: TGTGCCAGCAGCTTAACCCCCCAGTCATATGGCTACACCTTC

J: TRBJ2-7
V: TRBV5-1
size: once
D: TRBD1
CDR3: CASSLGRDSSYEQYF
DNA: TGCGCCAGCAGCTTGGGCAGGGACAGCTCCTACGAGCAGTACTTC

J: TRBJ2-2
V: TRBV28
size: -
D: -
CDR3: CASSLQSTGELFF
DNA: TGTGCCAGCAGTCTTCAGTCCACCGGGGAGCTGTTTTTT

J: TRBJ2-7
V: TRBV14
size: -
D: TRBD2
CDR3: CASSPAGTRYEQYF
DNA: TGTGCCAGCAGCCCCGCTGGGACTAGATACGAGCAGTACTTC

J: TRBJ2-6
V: TRBV30
size: -
D: -
CDR3: CAWNQGSGANVLTF
DNA: TGTGCCTGGAACCAGGGGTCCGGGGCCAACGTCCTGACTTTC

J: TRBJ1-1
V: TRBV27
size: -
D: -
CDR3: CASSSGPRGTEAFF
DNA: TGTGCCAGCAGCTCTGGACCCCGAGGGACTGAAGCTTTCTTT

J: TRBJ2-3
V: TRBV5-1
size: once
D: -
CDR3: CASRDSTGGTDTQYF
DNA: TGCGCCAGCAGGGACAGTACAGGAGGCACAGATACGCAGTATTTT

J: TRBJ2-7
V: TRBV6-5
size: -
D: TRBD1
CDR3: CASSYSRGRTYEQYF
DNA: TGTGCCAGCAGTTACTCAAGGGGGCGTACCTACGAGCAGTACTTC

J: TRBJ2-7
V: TRBV6-1
size: -
D: TRBD1
CDR3: CASSLPGQGAREQYF
DNA: TGTGCCAGCAGCCTTCCGGGACAGGGGGCGCGGGAGCAGTACTTC

J: TRBJ2-1
V: TRBV2
size: -
D: TRBD1
CDR3: CASTGTGYNEQFF
DNA: TGTGCCAGCACCGGGACAGGCTACAATGAGCAGTTCTTC

J: TRBJ2-7
V: TRBV27
size: -
D: TRBD2
CDR3: CASSRTRVLGEQYF
DNA: TGTGCCAGCAGTAGGACTAGGGTTTTGGGCGAGCAGTACTTC

J: TRBJ2-2
V: TRBV5-1
size: -
D: TRBD1
CDR3: CASSLSQGVRNTGELFF
DNA: TGCGCCAGCAGCTTAAGCCAGGGGGTCCGTAACACCGGGGAGCTGTTTTTT

J: TRBJ1-4
V: TRBV5-1
size: -
D: TRBD1
CDR3: CASSYGQATYEKLFF
DNA: TGCGCCAGCAGCTACGGACAGGCAACGTATGAAAAACTGTTTTTT

J: TRBJ1-5
V: TRBV7-9
size: -
D: -
CDR3: CAGGGDQPQHF
DNA: TGTGCCGGAGGGGGGGATCAGCCCCAGCATTTT

J: TRBJ2-3
V: TRBV7-9
size: -
D: TRBD2
CDR3: CASSLDTSGDAQYF
DNA: TGTGCCAGCAGCTTAGATACTAGCGGCGACGCGCAGTATTTT

J: TRBJ1-5
V: TRBV27
size: -
D: -
CDR3: CASMQGIHSNQPQHF
DNA: TGTGCCAGCATGCAGGGTATCCATAGCAATCAGCCCCAGCATTTT

J: TRBJ2-1
V: TRBV5-4
size: -
D: -
CDR3: CASSLGRAYNEQFF
DNA: TGTGCCAGCAGCTTGGGCAGGGCGTACAATGAGCAGTTCTTC

J: TRBJ2-7
V: TRBV9
size: -
D: -
CDR3: CAGSVSGKSSYEQYF
DNA: TGTGCCGGCAGCGTTTCAGGGAAGAGCTCCTACGAGCAGTACTTC

J: TRBJ1-5
V: TRBV19
size: -
D: -
CDR3: CASSIDGHGRGNQPQHF
DNA: TGTGCCAGTAGTATAGATGGCCATGGCCGTGGCAATCAGCCCCAGCATTTT

J: TRBJ1-1
V: TRBV30
size: few
D: TRBD1
CDR3: CAWSKPGGNTEAFF
DNA: TGTGCCTGGAGTAAGCCAGGGGGGAACACTGAAGCTTTCTTT

J: TRBJ2-2
V: TRBV29-1
size: -
D: -
CDR3: CSIRQATNTGELFF
DNA: TGCAGCATCCGACAAGCTACGAACACCGGGGAGCTGTTTTTT

J: TRBJ1-5
V: TRBV7-9
size: -
D: -
CDR3: CASSASTGYSNQPQHF
DNA: TGTGCCAGCAGCGCCTCCACGGGTTATAGCAATCAGCCCCAGCATTTT

J: TRBJ2-5
V: TRBV7-9
size: -
D: TRBD1
CDR3: CASSFRQGQGQETQYF
DNA: TGTGCCAGCAGCTTCAGACAGGGCCAAGGTCAAGAGACCCAGTACTTC

J: TRBJ2-3
V: TRBV28
size: -
D: -
CDR3: CASTIRDTQYF
DNA: TGTGCCAGCACTATCCGAGATACGCAGTATTTT

J: TRBJ2-1
V: TRBV30
size: -
D: -
CDR3: CAWSAADRQTYNEQFF
DNA: TGTGCCTGGAGTGCCGCCGACAGACAGACCTACAATGAGCAGTTCTTC

J: TRBJ2-7
V: TRBV6-6
size: -
D: -
CDR3: CASKSQTYEQYF
DNA: TGTGCCAGCAAGTCACAGACCTACGAGCAGTACTTC

J: TRBJ2-7
V: TRBV6-1
size: -
D: -
CDR3: CASSEGLAITYEQYF
DNA: TGTGCCAGCAGTGAAGGTCTAGCTATAACCTACGAGCAGTACTTC

J: TRBJ2-7
V: TRBV28
size: once
D: TRBD1
CDR3: CASSPTGQDLDF
DNA: TGTGCCAGCAGTCCCACCGGACAGGATCTTGACTTC

J: TRBJ1-1
V: TRBV28
size: few
D: -
CDR3: CASSFPTCEAFF
DNA: TGTGCCAGCAGTTTTCCAACTTGTGAAGCTTTCTTT